The present TCR beta chain was sequenced within a study of T cell repertoires in cytomegalovirus infection (dated by TCRdb to the late 2010s). Study-level background: The peptide stimulations were aimed at well-studied HLA-B-restricted epitopes as well as recently identified HLA-C-restricted CMV epitopes, whose presentation resists viral immunomodulation. Donor HLA type was relevant to the analysis, because carriage of CMV infection together with the matching HLA type was indicated by public TCR beta signatures. Results and caveats for the whole study, not just this receptor: In the ex vivo response, HLA-C-restricted CMV-specific TCR beta clonotypes were dominant, and in two of eight donors the single most frequent clonotype came from this HLA-C-restricted group. Cumulative frequency of public TCR beta family members discriminated carriers of CMV infection plus the relevant HLA type in this cohort and an independent roughly 340-donor cohort.

The reads were generated on an Illumina HiSeq 1500. TCRdb itself trimmed the public reads at Q25 with fastp, ran MiXCR and retained productive beta chains. Every CDR3 protein is listed once, alongside the most common genes and DNA of its rows. Within this sample are about 220,000 distinct CDR3 sequences, with about 39% of them counted one time only. The ten largest clones capture around 60% of the sample. Points on this clonotype: Its antigen remains undetermined. Base qualities were left out, and no much larger clone turns up one base away.

Sample treatment or condition, as interpreted from the label and publication: in vitro stimulation with specific CMV peptide epitopes to enrich CMV-specific T cells. Sample: CD8+ T cells from cultured PBMCs, taken from culture after CMV antigen stimulation. This sequence originates from a human donor in good health (CMV status not recorded). Some clones in this sample may be carry-over from other donors' samples.

The CDR3 reads as follows: CASSQGGGPQHF. Read as DNA, the sequence is TGTGCCAGCAGCCAGGGTGGAGGGCCCCAGCATTTT. Recombination connected TRBV14 to TRBJ1-5; the D segment cannot be called with confidence. V loses 3 bases, J loses 9 bases, and the germline ends lie 9 bases apart. The germline V gene supplies CDR1 SGHDN and CDR2 FVKESK. Measured from the cysteine to the phenylalanine, the CDR3 is 12 residues long. Just CDR3 DNA is preserved here, 36 bases in frame from base 1.